This T cell receptor (beta chain) appears in the sequencing data of a study of untreated major depressive disorder (dated by TCRdb to 2017 to 2018). Background for the entire study: The study was a cross-sectional case-control comparison of T cell phenotype and TCR repertoire between antidepressant-free major depressive disorder patients and individually matched non-depressed controls. The sequencing was a follow-up to the differences in Vbeta 5.1, Vbeta 11 and Vbeta 22 usage that flow cytometry had picked up across the whole cohort. The investigation overall reported the following: In the sequencing data, TRBV25-01 and TRBV02-01 usage matched the flow-cytometry pattern but was not statistically significant. For the sequencing comparisons, one-tailed planned tests were applied to only three Vbeta families that had been selected in advance. Because of the strict matching and exclusion criteria, the study sample was comparatively small, which limits how generalizable the findings are. In CD4+ T cells, sequencing confirmed that depressed patients used TRBV05-01 (Vbeta 5.1) more than controls did, with a one-tailed test giving p = 0.040. The top five TRBV05-01 clones in every sequenced subject were all private clones.

The Qiagen DNeasy Blood and Tissue Kit was used to extract total genomic DNA from the purified CD4+ T cells. Following immunoSEQ immunosequencing protocols, the TCRbeta CDR3 region, as defined by IMGT, was amplified and sequenced. The original methods were these. The immunoSEQ service preprocessed the raw sequence data to correct PCR and sequencing errors. After being loaded into the immunoSEQ Analyzer, the data underwent further analysis with VDJtools v1.0.7. The paired Wilcoxon signed-rank test was applied to assess differences between patients and controls. Drawn from immuneACCESS, this table holds only the in-frame rearrangements with V and J called that TCRdb kept. Clones are partly lost; checked studies trace under half to an unresolved V gene and leave the rest unexplained. V, J and clone size are taken as reported in that table, and D and trimming were inferred from the DNA itself. This sample gives 15,000 to 20,000 clones in total; about 85% of them show up just once. Together, the top ten hold approximately 0.82% of the sample.

The CDR3, cysteine through phenylalanine, is 16 amino acids long. The DNA shown is the 48-base CDR3, in frame from base 1. According to the germline V gene, CDR1 reads SNHLY and CDR2 reads FYNNEI. Germline trimming: 0 bases from V, 2 bases from J; junction bases outside gene matches: 5. Regarding this clone: Its cognate antigen has yet to be identified. Per-nucleotide qualities are absent, and no much larger clonotype sits a single base away.

For sex, age, current smoking status and body mass index, every depressed patient had a pairwise-matched non-depressed control. Every participant in the study was of European descent. No current or lifetime mood disorder was present in controls, and Quick Inventory of Depressive Symptoms-Self Report scores of 5 or less were recorded for controls. Major medical conditions, Axis I/II comorbidities, regular medication or illicit drug use, and drinking over 100 g alcohol a week were all grounds for excluding any participant. From each participant, around 29 ml of peripheral blood was collected into EDTA tubes. Magnetic negative selection with the BD IMag Human CD4 T Lymphocyte Enrichment Set was used to purify CD4+ T cells from thawed PBMCs. A purity of about 95% was typically achieved with the CD4+ enrichment method, as confirmed by flow cytometry. A subgroup of a few case-control pairs, selected blind to chemokine receptor expression and flow-cytometric repertoire skewing results, was subjected to TCRbeta sequencing. All blood samples were drawn in the morning at 8:00 a.m., and PBMCs were separated by Ficoll-Hypaque gradient centrifugation. PBMCs were cryopreserved by gradual cooling to -80 degrees C and were kept in liquid nitrogen until assay.

The sequenced sample was CD4+ T cells from PBMCs. The TCR was taken from a woman in her thirties in good health. The sequence joins TRBV2 to TRBJ2-3, with 7 bases in between that match TRBD2. The CDR3 amino acid sequence is: CASSEASGTNTDTQYF. The nucleotides read TGTGCCAGCAGTGAAGCATCGGGGACTAACACAGATACGCAGTATTTT.